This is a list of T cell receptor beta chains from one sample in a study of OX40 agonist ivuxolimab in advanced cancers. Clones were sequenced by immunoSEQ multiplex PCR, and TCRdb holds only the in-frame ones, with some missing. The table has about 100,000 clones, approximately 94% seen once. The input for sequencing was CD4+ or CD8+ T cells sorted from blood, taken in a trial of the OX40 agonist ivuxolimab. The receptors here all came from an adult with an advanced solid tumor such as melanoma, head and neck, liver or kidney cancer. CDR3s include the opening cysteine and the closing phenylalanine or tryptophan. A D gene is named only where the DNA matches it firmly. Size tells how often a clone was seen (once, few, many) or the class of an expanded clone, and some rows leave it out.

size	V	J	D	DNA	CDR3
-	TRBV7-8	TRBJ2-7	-	TGTGCCAGCAGCCCCGATCACTACGAGCAGTACTTC	CASSPDHYEQYF
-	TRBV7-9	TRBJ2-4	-	TGTGCCAGCAGCCAGAGGGACACGAAAAACATTCAGTACTTC	CASSQRDTKNIQYF
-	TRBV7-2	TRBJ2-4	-	TGTGCCAGCAGCCTTTCTAAACAGGGTGGCATTCAGTACTTC	CASSLSKQGGIQYF
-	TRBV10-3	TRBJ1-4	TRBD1	TGTGCCACCTGCCGGGCAGGGGGCTTAGGGACTAATGAAAAACTGTTTTTT	CATCRAGGLGTNEKLFF
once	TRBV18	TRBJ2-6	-	TGTGCCAGCTCACCACTGGTTTCTGGGGCCAACGTCCTGACTTTC	CASSPLVSGANVLTF
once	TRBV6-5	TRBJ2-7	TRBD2	TGTGCCAGCTTCACCCGGACTAGCGGGAAGGACGAGCAGTACTTC	CASFTRTSGKDEQYF
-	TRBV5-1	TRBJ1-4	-	TGCGCCAGCAGCGGAATGGGAGCAACTAATGAAAAACTGTTTTTT	CASSGMGATNEKLFF
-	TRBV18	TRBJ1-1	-	TGTGCCAGCTCACCACGGCCTGAGAACACTGAAGCTTTCTTT	CASSPRPENTEAFF
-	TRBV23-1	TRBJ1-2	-	TGCGCCAGCACCCAGGGTGACTATGGCTACACCTTC	CASTQGDYGYTF
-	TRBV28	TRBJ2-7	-	TGTGCCAGCAGCCCAGGGGGGGGTTGGTACGAGCAGTACTTC	CASSPGGGWYEQYF
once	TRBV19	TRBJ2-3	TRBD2	TGTGCCAGTAGTATGGTGGCGGGGGGACAAACAGATACGCAGTATTTT	CASSMVAGGQTDTQYF
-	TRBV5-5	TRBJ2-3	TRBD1	TGTGCCAGCAGCCTACAGGGGTCTAGAGATACGCAGTATTTT	CASSLQGSRDTQYF
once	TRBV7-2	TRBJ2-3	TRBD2	TGTGCCAGCAGCTCACCGGGACTAGCCACAGATACGCAGTATTTT	CASSSPGLATDTQYF
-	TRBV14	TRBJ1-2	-	TGTGCCAGCAGCCAAGTCGGTGAGGGGCCTTTCTATGGCTACACCTTC	CASSQVGEGPFYGYTF
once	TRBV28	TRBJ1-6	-	TGTGCCAGCAGTTTAGGCGGAAGCGGACAGTCCATTGGCCTCCACTTT	CASSLGGSGQSIGLHF
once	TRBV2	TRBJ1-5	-	TGTGCCAGCAGTGAGACCCGCTTCTGGGAGCCCCAGCATTTT	CASSETRFWEPQHF
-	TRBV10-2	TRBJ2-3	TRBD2	TGCGCCAGCAGTGGCGGGACTAGCGGGGGCACAGATACGCAGTATTTT	CASSGGTSGGTDTQYF
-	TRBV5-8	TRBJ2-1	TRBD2	TGTGCCAGCAGCTTGGGTCTAGCGGCGAACAATGAGCAGTTCTTC	CASSLGLAANNEQFF
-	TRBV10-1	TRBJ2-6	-	TGCGCCAGCAGTCGGATGAAAGTCGCACAAAGTCGGGCCAACGTCCTGACTTTC	CASSRMKVAQSRANVLTF
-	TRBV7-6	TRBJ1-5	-	TGTGCCAGCAGCTTAGGGCGGGGTAGGGGCAATCAGCCCCAGCATTTT	CASSLGRGRGNQPQHF
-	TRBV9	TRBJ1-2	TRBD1	TGTGCCAGCAGCGCCTCGGGACAGGGTTCGACTTATGGCTACACCTTC	CASSASGQGSTYGYTF
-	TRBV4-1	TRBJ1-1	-	TGCGCCAGCAGCCAAGGACAGAATGCTTTCTTT	CASSQGQNAFF
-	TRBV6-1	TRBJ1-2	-	TGTGCCAGCATAGGGAACAGCAACTATGGCTACACCTTC	CASIGNSNYGYTF
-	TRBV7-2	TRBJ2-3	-	TGTGCCAGCAGCCCCCATGGGGGGGCTAGCACAGATACGCAGTATTTT	CASSPHGGASTDTQYF
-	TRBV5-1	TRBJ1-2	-	TGCGCCAGCAGCTTGGCCTCCGGGACTTCGGGGGGCTACACCTTC	CASSLASGTSGGYTF
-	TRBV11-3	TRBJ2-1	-	TGTGCCAGCAGTGAGTTTGATGAGCAGTTCTTC	CASSEFDEQFF
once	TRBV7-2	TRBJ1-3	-	TGTGCCAGCAGCTCCAGGGTCGGTTTGGGAAACACCATATATTTT	CASSSRVGLGNTIYF
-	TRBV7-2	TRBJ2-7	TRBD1	TGTGCCAGCAGCTTGGGACAGGGGGCTAGGTACGAGCAGTACTTC	CASSLGQGARYEQYF
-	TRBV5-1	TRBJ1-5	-	TGCGCCAGCAGCTTGGATGCAGGGTATAGCGATCAGCCCCAGCATTTT	CASSLDAGYSDQPQHF
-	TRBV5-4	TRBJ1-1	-	TGTGCCAGCAGCTTGGCGCAGCAAGGCACTGAAGCTTTCTTT	CASSLAQQGTEAFF
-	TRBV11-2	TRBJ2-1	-	TGTGCCAGCAGCCCGGTAGAGTACAATGAGCAGTTCTTC	CASSPVEYNEQFF
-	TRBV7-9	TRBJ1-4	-	TGTGCCAGCAGCCCACAGGGCTGGAGGGAAAAACTGTTTTTT	CASSPQGWREKLFF
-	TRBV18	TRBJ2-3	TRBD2	TGTGCCAGCTCACCTGTAAGCGGGAGGGGAAAGGCAGATACGCAGTATTTT	CASSPVSGRGKADTQYF
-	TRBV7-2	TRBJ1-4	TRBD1	TGTGCCAGCAGGACGACAGGGGTTCTTAATGAAAAACTGTTTTTT	CASRTTGVLNEKLFF
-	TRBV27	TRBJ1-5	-	TGTGCCAGCAGTTTATGGGGACGGCCGGGAAGCAATCAGCCCCAGCATTTT	CASSLWGRPGSNQPQHF
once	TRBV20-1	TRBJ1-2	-	TGCAGTGCTAGAGATAATGGCTACACCTTC	CSARDNGYTF
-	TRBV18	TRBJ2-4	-	TGTGCCAGCTCCCCGGGGGATCTAGCCAAAAACATTCAGTACTTC	CASSPGDLAKNIQYF
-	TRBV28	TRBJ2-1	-	TGTGCCAGCAGGGGGCCATCCTACAATGAGCAGTTCTTC	CASRGPSYNEQFF
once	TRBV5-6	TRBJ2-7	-	TGTGCCAGCAGCTTAGACTACGAGCAGTACTTC	CASSLDYEQYF
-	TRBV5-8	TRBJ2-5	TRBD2	TGTGCCAGCAGTTCAGGACTAGCGGGACTCCAAGAGACCCAGTACTTC	CASSSGLAGLQETQYF
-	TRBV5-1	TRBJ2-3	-	TGCGCCAGCAGCTTGGCCGGACAGATAATTACAGATACGCAGTATTTT	CASSLAGQIITDTQYF
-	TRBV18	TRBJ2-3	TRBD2	TGTGCCAGCTCACCAAATAGCGGGAGTACAGATACGCAGTATTTT	CASSPNSGSTDTQYF
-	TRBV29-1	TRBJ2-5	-	TGCAGCGGGAGCCGGGACCAAGAGACCCAGTACTTC	CSGSRDQETQYF
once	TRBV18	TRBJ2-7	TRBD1	TGTGCCAGCTCACTAGACAGGGGCAACGAGCAGTACTTC	CASSLDRGNEQYF
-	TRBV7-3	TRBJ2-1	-	TGTGCCAGCAGCTTAGGACAGATCAACAATGAGCAGTTCTTC	CASSLGQINNEQFF
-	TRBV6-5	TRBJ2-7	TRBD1	TGTGCCAGCAGTTACGCCCGGACAGGGGGCGGCGAGCAGTACTTC	CASSYARTGGGEQYF
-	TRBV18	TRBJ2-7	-	TGTGCCAGCTCACCAGACAGCTTGGGGGAGCAGTACTTC	CASSPDSLGEQYF
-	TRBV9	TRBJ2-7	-	TGTGCCAGCAGCTTAAGCCCCCACTACGAGCAGTACTTC	CASSLSPHYEQYF
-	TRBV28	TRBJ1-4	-	TGTGCCAGCAGTCTAACGGGCGCAACTAATGAAAAACTGTTTTTT	CASSLTGATNEKLFF